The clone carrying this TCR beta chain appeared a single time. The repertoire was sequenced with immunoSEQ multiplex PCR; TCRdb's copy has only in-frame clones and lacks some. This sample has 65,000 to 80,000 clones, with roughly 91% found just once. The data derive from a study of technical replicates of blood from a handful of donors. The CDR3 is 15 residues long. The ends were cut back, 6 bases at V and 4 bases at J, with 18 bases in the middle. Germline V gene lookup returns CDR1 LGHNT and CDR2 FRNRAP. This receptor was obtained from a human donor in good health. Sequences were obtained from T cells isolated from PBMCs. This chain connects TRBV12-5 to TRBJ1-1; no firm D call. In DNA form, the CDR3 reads TGTGCTAGTGGCACCGACACTGATCTGTTCACTGAAGCTTTCTTT. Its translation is CASGTDTDLFTEAFF.